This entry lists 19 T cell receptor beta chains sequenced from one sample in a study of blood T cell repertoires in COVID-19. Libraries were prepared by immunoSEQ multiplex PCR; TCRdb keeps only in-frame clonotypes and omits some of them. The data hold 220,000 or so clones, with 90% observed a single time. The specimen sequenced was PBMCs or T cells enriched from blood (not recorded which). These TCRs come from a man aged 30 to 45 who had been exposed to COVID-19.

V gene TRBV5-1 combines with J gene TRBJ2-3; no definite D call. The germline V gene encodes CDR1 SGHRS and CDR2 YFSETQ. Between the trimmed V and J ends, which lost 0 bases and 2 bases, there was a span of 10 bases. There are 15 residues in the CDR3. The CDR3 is CASSLVRPNTDTQYF. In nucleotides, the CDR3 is TGCGCCAGCAGCTTGGTCAGGCCAAACACAGATACGCAGTATTTT.

Written as DNA, the CDR3 is TGTGCCAGCAGCCAAGAGGCGGCGACTAGCCGGGAGCTGTTTTTT. Translation gives CASSQEAATSRELFF. The chain carries TRBV3-1 (or the pseudogene TRBV3-2) and TRBJ2-2; 7 bases line up with TRBD2. V shed 0 bases, J shed 9 bases, and the junction held 7 bases outside the gene matches. The CDR3 has 15 amino acids. Germline V gives CDR1 LGHDT, CDR2 YNNKEL (reference sequence).

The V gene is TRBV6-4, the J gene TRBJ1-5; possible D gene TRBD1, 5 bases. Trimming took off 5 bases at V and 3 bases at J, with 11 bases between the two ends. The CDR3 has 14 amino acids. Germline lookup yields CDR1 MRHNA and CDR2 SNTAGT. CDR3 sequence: CASSWRGDNQPQHF. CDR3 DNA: TGTGCCAGCAGTTGGCGGGGGGACAATCAGCCCCAGCATTTT.

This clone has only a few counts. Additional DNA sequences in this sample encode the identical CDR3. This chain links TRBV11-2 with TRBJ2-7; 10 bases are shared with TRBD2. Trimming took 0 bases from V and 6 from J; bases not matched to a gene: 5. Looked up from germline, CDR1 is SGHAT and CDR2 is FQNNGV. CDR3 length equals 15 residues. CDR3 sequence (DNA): TGTGCCAGCAGCTTAGAGAGCGGGGGGGCACGCGAGCAGTACTTC. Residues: CASSLESGGAREQYF.

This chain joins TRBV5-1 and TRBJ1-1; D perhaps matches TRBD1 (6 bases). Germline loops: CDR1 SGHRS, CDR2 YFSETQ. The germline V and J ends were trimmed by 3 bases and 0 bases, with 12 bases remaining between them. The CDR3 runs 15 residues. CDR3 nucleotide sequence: TGCGCCAGCAGCTGGACAGCCAGCATGAACACTGAAGCTTTCTTT. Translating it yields CASSWTASMNTEAFF.

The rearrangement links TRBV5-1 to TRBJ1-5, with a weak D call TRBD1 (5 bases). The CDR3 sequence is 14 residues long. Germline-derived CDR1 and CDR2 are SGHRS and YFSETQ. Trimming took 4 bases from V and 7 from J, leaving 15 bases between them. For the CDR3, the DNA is TGCGCCAGCAGCCCGGGATGGGGGGAGCAGCCCCAGCATTTT. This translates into CASSPGWGEQPQHF.

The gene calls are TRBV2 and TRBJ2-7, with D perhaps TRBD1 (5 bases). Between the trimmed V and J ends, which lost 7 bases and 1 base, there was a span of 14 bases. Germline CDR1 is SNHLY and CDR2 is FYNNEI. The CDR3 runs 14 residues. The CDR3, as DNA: TGTGCCAGCATCGGATCGGCAGGGTCCTACGAGCAGTACTTC. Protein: CASIGSAGSYEQYF.

DNA for the CDR3: TGTGCCAGCAGTTACGATCGACTGGAGCAGTACTTC. Residues: CASSYDRLEQYF. V and J are TRBV6-6 and TRBJ2-7; no clear D. The CDR3 length is 12 residues. V lost 2 bases and J lost 7, with 9 bases in between. The germline V gene encodes CDR1 MNHNY and CDR2 SVGAGI (reference sequence).

CDR3 bases: TGTGCCGGAGGACTAGCGCGCACAGATACGCAGTATTTT. Its protein product is CAGGLARTDTQYF. The gene calls are TRBV2 and TRBJ2-3; 9 bases fit TRBD2. After removal of 11 bases from V and 1 base from J, the junction contained 4 bases not matched to a gene. Germline V gene sequence: CDR1 SNHLY, CDR2 FYNNEI. This CDR3 spans 13 amino acids.

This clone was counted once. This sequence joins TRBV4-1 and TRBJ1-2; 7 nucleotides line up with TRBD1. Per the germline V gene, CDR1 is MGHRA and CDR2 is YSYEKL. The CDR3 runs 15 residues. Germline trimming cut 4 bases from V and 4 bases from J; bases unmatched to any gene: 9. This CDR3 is CASSLNQGTAYGYTF. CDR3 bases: TGCGCCAGCAGCCTAAACCAGGGGACAGCCTATGGCTACACCTTC.

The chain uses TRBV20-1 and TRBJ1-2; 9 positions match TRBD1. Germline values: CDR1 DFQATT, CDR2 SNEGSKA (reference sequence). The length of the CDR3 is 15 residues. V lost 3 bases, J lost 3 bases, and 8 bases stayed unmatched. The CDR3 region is CSASDTGTGYYGYTF. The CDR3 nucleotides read TGCAGTGCTAGTGACACAGGGACAGGGTACTATGGCTACACCTTC.

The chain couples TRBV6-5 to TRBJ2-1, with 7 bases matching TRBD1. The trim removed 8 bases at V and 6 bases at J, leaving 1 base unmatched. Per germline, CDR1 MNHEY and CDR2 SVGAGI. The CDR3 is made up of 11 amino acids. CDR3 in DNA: TGTGCCAGCGAGGGGGCCAATGAGCAGTTCTTC. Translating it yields CASEGANEQFF.

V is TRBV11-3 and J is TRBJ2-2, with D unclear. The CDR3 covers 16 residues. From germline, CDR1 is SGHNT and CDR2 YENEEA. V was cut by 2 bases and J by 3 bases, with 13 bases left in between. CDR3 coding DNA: TGTGCCAGCAGCTTAACGGGTCCCCCCTACACCGGGGAGCTGTTTTTT. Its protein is CASSLTGPPYTGELFF.

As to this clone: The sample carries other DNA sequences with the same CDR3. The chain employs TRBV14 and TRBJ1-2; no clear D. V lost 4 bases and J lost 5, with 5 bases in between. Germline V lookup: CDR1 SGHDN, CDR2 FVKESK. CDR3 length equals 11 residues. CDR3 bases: TGTGCCAGCAGCCCGGGTTATGGCTACACCTTC. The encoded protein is CASSPGYGYTF.

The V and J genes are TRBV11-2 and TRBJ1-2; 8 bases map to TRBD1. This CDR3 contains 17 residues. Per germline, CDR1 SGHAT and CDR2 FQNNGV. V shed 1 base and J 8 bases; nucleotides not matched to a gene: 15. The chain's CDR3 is CASSLVGDRGFASGYTF. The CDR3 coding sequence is TGTGCCAGCAGCTTAGTTGGAGACAGGGGTTTTGCGAGCGGCTACACCTTC.

The CDR3 here is CASSSMGQVASQPQHF. The CDR3 DNA is TGTGCCAGCAGCTCTATGGGGCAGGTGGCCAGTCAGCCCCAGCATTTT. V usage is TRBV5-6 and J usage is TRBJ1-5, with D perhaps TRBD1 (5 bases). Per germline, CDR1 SGHDT and CDR2 YYEEEE. This CDR3 spans 16 amino acids. Trimming left V 3 bases short and J 6 bases short, with 19 bases between.

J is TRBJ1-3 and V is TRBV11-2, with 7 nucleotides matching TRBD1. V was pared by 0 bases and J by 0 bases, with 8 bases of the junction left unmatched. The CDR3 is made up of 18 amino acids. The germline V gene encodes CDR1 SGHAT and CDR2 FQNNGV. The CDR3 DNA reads TGTGCCAGCAGCTTAGAAAGATGGGCAGGGGGCTCTGGAAACACCATATATTTT. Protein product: CASSLERWAGGSGNTIYF.

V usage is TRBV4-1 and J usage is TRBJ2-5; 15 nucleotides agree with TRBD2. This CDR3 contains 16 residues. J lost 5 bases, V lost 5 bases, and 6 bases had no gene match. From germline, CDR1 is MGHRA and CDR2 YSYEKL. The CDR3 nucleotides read TGCGCCAGCAGCAGGACTAGCGGGGGGGCCTGGGAGACCCAGTACTTC. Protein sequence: CASSRTSGGAWETQYF.

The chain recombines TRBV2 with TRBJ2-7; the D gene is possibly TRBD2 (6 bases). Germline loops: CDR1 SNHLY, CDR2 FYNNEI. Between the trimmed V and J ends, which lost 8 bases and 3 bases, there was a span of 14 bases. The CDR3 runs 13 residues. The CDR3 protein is CASRGAVYYEQYF. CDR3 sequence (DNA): TGTGCCAGCCGCGGGGCAGTGTACTACGAGCAGTACTTC.